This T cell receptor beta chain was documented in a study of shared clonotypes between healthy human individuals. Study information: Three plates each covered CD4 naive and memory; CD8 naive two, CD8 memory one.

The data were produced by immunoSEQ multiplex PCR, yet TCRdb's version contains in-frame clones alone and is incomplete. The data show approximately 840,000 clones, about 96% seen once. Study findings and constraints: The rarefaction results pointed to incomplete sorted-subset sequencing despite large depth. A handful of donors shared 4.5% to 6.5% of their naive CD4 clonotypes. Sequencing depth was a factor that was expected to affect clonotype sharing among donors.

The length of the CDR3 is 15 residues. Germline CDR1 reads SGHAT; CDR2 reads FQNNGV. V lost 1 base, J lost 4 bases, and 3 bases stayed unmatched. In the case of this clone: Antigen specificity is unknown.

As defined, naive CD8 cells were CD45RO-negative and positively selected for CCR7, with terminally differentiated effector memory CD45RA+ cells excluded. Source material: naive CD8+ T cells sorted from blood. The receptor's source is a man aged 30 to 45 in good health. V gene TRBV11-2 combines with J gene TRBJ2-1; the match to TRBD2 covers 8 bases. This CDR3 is CASSLVGGRYNEQFF. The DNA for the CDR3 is TGTGCCAGCAGCTTAGTGGGCGGGAGGTACAATGAGCAGTTCTTC.